These 2 T cell receptor beta chains came from one sample sequenced in a study of post-analysis software for immune sequencing data. Study-level points and caveats: Higher frequency in patients than in controls was seen for a handful of TRBV segments, with TRBV5-6, TRBV5-1 and TRBV20-1 among them.

No antigen has been identified for these receptors. Every TCR beta cDNA library bore unique molecular identifiers. TCRdb reanalysed the PCR reads using MiXCR and keeps one entry per CDR3 protein. The sample holds about 180,000 distinct CDR3 sequences; around 30% are singletons and the top ten take about 1.6%. Specimen: blood. The origin of the receptors is a girl aged 5-17 years with multiple sclerosis.

This clonotype was observed many times. The chain combines TRBV4-2 with TRBJ2-1; the D is unclear. V was shortened by 0 bases and J by 5 bases, with 11 bases between the two germline ends. The CDR3 length is 15 residues. The V gene's germline CDR1 is LGHNA and CDR2 YNFKEQ. The CDR3 nucleotides read TGTGCCAGCAGCCAAGAGGGCGCTACAAACAATGAGCAGTTCTTC. It is translated as CASSQEGATNNEQFF.

This clonotype was detected only a few times. The chain employs TRBV27 and TRBJ2-1; D perhaps matches TRBD2 (6 bases). The V end was cut by 1 base, the J end by 5 bases, with 9 bases between. CDR3 length: 14 residues. The germline CDR1 and CDR2 sequences are MNHEY and SMNVEV (reference sequence). Here the CDR3 DNA reads TGTGCCAGCAGTTTATTTCGGGAGCACAATGAGCAGTTCTTC. It yields the protein CASSLFREHNEQFF.